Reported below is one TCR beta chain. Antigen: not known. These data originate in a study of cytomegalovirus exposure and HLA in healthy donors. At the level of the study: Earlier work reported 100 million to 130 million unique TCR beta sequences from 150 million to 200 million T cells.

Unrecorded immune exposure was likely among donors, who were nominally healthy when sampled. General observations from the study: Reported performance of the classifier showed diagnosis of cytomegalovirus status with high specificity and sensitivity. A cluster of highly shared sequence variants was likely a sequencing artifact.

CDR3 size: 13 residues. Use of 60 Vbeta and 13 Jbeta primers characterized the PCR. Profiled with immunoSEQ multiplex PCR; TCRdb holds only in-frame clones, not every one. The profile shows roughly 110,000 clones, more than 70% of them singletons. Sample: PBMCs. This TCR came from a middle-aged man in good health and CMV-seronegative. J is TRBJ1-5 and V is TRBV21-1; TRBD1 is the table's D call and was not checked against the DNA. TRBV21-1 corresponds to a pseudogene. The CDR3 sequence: CASSNRHPQPQHF. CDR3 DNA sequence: TGTGCCAGCAGCAACAGACACCCCCAGCCCCAGCATTTT.